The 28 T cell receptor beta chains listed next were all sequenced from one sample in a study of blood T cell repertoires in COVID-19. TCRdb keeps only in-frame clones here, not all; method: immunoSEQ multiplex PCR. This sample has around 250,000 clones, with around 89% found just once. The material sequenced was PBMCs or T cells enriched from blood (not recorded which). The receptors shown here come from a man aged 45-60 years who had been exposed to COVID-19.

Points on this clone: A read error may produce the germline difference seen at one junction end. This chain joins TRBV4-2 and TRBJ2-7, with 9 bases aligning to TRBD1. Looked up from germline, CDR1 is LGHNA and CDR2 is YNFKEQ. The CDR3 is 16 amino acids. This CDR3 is CASSKETGTGFYEQYF. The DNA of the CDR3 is TGTGCCAGCAGCAAAGAAACCGGGACAGGGTTCTACGAGCAGTACTTC.

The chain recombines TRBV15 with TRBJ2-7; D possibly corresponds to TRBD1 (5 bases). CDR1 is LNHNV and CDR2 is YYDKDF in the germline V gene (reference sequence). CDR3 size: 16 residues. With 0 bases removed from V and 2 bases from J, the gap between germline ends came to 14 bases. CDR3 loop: CATSRDPQVGPYEQYF. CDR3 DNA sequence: TGTGCCACCAGCAGAGATCCACAGGTCGGTCCCTACGAGCAGTACTTC.

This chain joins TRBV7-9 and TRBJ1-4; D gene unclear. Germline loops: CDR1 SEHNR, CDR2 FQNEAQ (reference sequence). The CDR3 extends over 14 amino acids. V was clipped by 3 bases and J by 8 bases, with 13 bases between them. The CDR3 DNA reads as TGTGCCAGCAGCTTGAGCCCTCCCGGGGAAAAACTGTTTTTT. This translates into CASSLSPPGEKLFF.

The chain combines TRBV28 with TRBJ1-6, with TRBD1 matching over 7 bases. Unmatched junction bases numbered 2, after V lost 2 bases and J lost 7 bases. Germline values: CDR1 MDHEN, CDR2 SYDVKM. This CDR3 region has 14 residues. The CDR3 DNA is TGTGCCAGCAGTTTAACAGGGGACAATTCACCCCTCCACTTT. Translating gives CASSLTGDNSPLHF.

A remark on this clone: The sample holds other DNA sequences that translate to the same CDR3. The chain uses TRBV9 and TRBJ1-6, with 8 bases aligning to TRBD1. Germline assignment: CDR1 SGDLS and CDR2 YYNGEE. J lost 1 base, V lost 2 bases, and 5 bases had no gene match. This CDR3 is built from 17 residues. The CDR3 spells CASSVGQGRSYNSPLHF. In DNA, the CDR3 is TGTGCCAGCAGCGTTGGACAGGGAAGGTCCTATAATTCACCCCTCCACTTT.

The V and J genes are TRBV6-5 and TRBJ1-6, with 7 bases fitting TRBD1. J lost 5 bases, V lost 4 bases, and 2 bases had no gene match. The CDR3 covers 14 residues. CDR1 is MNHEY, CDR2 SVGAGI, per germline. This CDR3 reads CASSWTGDNSPLHF. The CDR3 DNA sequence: TGTGCCAGCAGTTGGACAGGAGATAATTCACCCCTCCACTTT.

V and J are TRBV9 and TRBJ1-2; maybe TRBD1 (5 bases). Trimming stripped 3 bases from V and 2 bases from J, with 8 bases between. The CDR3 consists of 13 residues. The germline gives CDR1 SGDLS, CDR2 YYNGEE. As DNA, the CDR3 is TGTGCCAGCAGCGAGACAGCGAACTATGGCTACACCTTC. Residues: CASSETANYGYTF.

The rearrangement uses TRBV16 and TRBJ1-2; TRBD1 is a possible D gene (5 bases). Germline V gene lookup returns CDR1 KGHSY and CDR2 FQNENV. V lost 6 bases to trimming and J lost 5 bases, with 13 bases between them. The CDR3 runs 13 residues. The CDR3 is CASRPTGLYGYTF. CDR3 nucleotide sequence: TGTGCCAGCAGACCTACAGGTCTATATGGCTACACCTTC.

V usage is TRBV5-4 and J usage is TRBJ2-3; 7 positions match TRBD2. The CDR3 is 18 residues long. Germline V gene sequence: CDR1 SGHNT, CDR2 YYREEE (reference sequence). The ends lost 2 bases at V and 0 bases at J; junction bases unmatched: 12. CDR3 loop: CASSFLQSPRGSTDTQYF. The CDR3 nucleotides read TGTGCCAGCAGCTTCCTCCAGAGCCCGCGGGGGAGCACAGATACGCAGTATTTT.

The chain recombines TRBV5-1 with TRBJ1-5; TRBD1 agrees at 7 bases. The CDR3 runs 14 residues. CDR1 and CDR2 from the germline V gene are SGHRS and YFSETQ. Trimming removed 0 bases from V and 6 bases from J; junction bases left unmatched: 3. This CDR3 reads CASSLEGGGQPQHF. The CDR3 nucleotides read TGCGCCAGCAGCTTGGAAGGGGGCGGTCAGCCCCAGCATTTT.

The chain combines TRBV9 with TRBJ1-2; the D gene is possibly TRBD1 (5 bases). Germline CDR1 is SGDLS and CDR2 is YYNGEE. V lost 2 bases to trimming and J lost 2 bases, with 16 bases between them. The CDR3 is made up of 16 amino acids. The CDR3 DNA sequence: TGTGCCAGCAGCGTTGGGGCGGGGGTGGTAAACTATGGCTACACCTTC. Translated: CASSVGAGVVNYGYTF.

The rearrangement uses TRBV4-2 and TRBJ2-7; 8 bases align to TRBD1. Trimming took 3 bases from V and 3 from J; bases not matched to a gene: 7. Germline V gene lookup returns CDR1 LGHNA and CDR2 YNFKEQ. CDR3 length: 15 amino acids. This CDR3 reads CASSQQGQGNYEQYF. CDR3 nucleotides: TGTGCCAGCAGCCAGCAAGGACAGGGAAACTACGAGCAGTACTTC.

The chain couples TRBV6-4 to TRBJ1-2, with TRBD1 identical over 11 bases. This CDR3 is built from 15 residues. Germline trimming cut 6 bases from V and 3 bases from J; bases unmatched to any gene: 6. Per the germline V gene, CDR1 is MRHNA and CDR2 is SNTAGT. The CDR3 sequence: CASRPGQGDYYGYTF. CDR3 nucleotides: TGTGCCAGCAGACCGGGACAGGGGGATTACTATGGCTACACCTTC.

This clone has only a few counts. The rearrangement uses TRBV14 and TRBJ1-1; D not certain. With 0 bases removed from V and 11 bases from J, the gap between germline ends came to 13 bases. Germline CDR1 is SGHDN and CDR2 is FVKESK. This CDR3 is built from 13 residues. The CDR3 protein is CASSQDVRGIAFF. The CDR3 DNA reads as TGTGCCAGCAGCCAAGACGTGCGAGGGATCGCTTTCTTT. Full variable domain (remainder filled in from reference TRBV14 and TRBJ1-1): EAGVTQFPSHSVIEKGQTVTLRCDPISGHDNLYWYRRVMGKEIKFLLHFVKESKQDESGMPNNRFLAERTGGTYSTLKVQPAELEDSGVYFCASSQDVRGIAFFGQGTRLTVV.

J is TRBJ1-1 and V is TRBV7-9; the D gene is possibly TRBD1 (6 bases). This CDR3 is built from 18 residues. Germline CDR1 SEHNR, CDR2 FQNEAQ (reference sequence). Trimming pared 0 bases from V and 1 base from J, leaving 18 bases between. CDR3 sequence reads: CASSLAGGEIRWNTEAFF. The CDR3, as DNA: TGTGCCAGCAGCTTAGCAGGGGGTGAAATACGATGGAACACTGAAGCTTTCTTT.

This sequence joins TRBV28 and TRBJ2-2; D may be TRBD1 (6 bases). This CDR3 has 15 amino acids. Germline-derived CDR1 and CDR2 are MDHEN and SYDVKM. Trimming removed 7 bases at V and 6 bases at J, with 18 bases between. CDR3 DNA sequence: TGTGCCAGCATTCCCACACAGGGTAGATCCGGGGAGCTGTTTTTT. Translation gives CASIPTQGRSGELFF.

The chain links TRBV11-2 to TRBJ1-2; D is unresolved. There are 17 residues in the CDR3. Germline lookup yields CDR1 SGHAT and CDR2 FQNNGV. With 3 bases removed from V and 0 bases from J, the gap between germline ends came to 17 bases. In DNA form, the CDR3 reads TGTGCCAGCAGCTTCCGACACCGATCGTCTTCTAACTATGGCTACACCTTC. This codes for CASSFRHRSSSNYGYTF.

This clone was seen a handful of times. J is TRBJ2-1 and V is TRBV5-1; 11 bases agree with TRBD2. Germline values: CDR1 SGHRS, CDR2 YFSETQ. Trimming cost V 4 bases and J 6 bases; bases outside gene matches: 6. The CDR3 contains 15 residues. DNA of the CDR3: TGCGCCAGCAGCACCATAGCGGGAGGGCTCAATGAGCAGTTCTTC. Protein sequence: CASSTIAGGLNEQFF.

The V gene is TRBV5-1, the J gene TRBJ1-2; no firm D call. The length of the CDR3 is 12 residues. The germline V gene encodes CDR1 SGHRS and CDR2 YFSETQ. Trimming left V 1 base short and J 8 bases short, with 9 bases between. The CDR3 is CASSLMVGGYTF. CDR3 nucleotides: TGCGCCAGCAGCTTGATGGTCGGGGGCTACACCTTC.

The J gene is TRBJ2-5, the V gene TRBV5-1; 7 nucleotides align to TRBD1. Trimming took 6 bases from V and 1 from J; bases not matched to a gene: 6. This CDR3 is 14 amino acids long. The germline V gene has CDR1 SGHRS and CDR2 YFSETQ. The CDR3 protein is CASTLQGFQETQYF. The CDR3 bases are TGCGCCAGCACCTTACAGGGGTTCCAAGAGACCCAGTACTTC.

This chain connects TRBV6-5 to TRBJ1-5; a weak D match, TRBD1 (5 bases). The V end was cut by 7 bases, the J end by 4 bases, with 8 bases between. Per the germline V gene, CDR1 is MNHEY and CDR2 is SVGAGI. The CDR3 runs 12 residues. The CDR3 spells CASKGENQPQHF. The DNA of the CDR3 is TGTGCCAGCAAAGGGGAAAATCAGCCCCAGCATTTT.

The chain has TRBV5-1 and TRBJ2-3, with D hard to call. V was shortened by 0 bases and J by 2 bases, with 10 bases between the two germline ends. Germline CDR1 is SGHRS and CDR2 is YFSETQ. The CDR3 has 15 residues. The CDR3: CASSLEEDYTDTQYF. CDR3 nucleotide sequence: TGCGCCAGCAGCTTGGAAGAGGATTACACAGATACGCAGTATTTT.

The CDR3 loop reads CASSIRLAETQYF. DNA of the CDR3: TGTGCCAGCAGTATACGCTTAGCCGAGACCCAGTACTTC. The chain is built from TRBV2 and TRBJ2-5, with no clear D. CDR1 is SNHLY, CDR2 FYNNEI, per germline. CDR3 length: 13 amino acids. V lost 5 bases to trimming and J lost 5 bases, with 12 bases between them.

CDR3 sequence reads: CASSELLTGGNYGYTF. CDR3 coding DNA: TGTGCCAGCAGTGAATTGTTGACAGGGGGTAACTATGGCTACACCTTC. The genes are TRBV25-1 and TRBJ1-2; the match to TRBD1 covers 9 bases. V lost 1 base and J lost 1; bases outside the gene matches: 4. This CDR3 is 16 amino acids long. Germline CDR1 and CDR2: MGHDK and SYGVNS.

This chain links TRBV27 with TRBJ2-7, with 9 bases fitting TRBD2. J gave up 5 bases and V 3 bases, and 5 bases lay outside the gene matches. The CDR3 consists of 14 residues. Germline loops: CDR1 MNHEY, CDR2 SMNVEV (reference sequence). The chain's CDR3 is CASSFDSGSNEQYV. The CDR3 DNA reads TGTGCCAGCAGTTTTGATAGCGGGAGCAACGAGCAGTACGTC.

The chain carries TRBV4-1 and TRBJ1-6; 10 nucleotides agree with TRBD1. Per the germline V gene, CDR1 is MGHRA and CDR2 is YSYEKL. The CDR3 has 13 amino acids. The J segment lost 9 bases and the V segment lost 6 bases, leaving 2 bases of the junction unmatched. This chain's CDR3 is CASRGDRGSPLHF. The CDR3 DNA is TGCGCCAGCAGAGGGGACAGGGGTTCACCCCTCCACTTT.

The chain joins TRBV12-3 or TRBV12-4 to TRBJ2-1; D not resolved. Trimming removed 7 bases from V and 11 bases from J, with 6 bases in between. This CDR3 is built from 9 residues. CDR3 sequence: CASTLKQFF. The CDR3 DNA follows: TGTGCCAGCACCCTTAAGCAGTTCTTC.

CDR3 loop: CASSILSTGTRLFF. The CDR3 DNA is TGTGCCAGTAGTATTCTGTCGACAGGGACCCGTCTGTTTTTT. The rearrangement links TRBV19 to TRBJ1-4; 7 bases align to TRBD1. CDR1 and CDR2 (germline): LNHDA, SQIVND (reference sequence). V trimming: 3 bases; J trimming: 14 bases; junction bases outside the gene matches: 12. The CDR3 sequence is 14 residues long. The complete variable domain, with remaining parts taken from reference TRBV19 and TRBJ1-4, reads DGGITQSPKYLFRKEGQNVTLSCEQNLNHDAMYWYRQDPGQGLRLIYYSQIVNDFQKGDIAEGYSVSREKKESFPLTVTSAQKNPTAFYLCASSILSTGTRLFFGSGTQLSVL.